One and the same sample provided the 26 T cell receptor beta chains below, sequenced in a study of graft-versus-host responses after intestinal transplantation. TCRdb's copy holds only in-frame clones and misses some; the assay was immunoSEQ multiplex PCR. The table records tens of thousands of clones, 85% to 95% of them present only once. What these receptors recognize is not known. The sequenced sample was unstimulated CD8+ T cells sorted from spleen or lymph node cells, obtained before transplant. Every receptor here comes from a human donor who was the organ donor for an intestinal transplant.

The rearrangement joins TRBV5-8 to TRBJ1-5, with D unresolved. From germline, CDR1 is SGHTS and CDR2 YDEGEE. The CDR3 contains 15 residues. V dropped 0 bases and J dropped 6 bases, with 13 bases sitting between them. The CDR3 DNA reads as TGTGCCAGCAGCTTGGTAAGGGTCCTGAGTCAGCCCCAGCATTTT. The encoded protein is CASSLVRVLSQPQHF.

This clone was counted once. This chain links TRBV7-2 with TRBJ2-7, with TRBD1 identical over 10 bases. The J segment lost 2 bases and the V segment lost 0 bases, leaving 7 bases of the junction unmatched. The CDR3 is 17 amino acids. Germline CDR1 reads SGHTA; CDR2 reads FQGNSA. The CDR3 nucleotides are TGTGCCAGCAGCTTAGCGGGCTCAGGGACAGGGGCCTACGAGCAGTACTTC. Translation: CASSLAGSGTGAYEQYF. The variable domain in full, completed from reference TRBV7-2 and TRBJ2-7, reads GAGVSQSPSNKVTEKGKDVELRCDPISGHTALYWYRQSLGQGLEFLIYFQGNSAPDKSGLPSDRFSAERTGGSVSTLTIQRTQQEDSAVYLCASSLAGSGTGAYEQYFGPGTRLTVT.

As for this clone: At one end, the junction sequence differs from germline, possibly due to a read error. CDR3 sequence: CASSLGQVVDGGYTF. The CDR3 bases are TGTGCCAGCAGCCTAGGACAGGTGGTTGACGGAGGCTACACCTTC. The chain recombines TRBV13 with TRBJ1-2; the match to TRBD1 covers 7 bases. Germline V lookup: CDR1 PRHDT, CDR2 FYEKMQ (reference sequence). CDR3 length: 15 amino acids. The whole variable domain, remainder taken from reference TRBV13 and TRBJ1-2, is AAGVIQSPRHLIKEKRETATLKCYPIPRHDTVYWYQQGPGQDPQFLISFYEKMQSDKGSIPDRFSAQQFSDYHSELNMSSLELGDSALYFCASSLGQVVDGGYTFGSGTRLTVV.

V gene TRBV6-5 combines with J gene TRBJ1-2; D gene ambiguous. Between the trimmed V and J ends, which lost 2 bases and 12 bases, there was a span of 13 bases. The CDR3 is made up of 12 amino acids. Looked up from germline, CDR1 is MNHEY and CDR2 is SVGAGI. The CDR3 here is CASSYQGREHTF. The CDR3 DNA sequence: TGTGCCAGCAGTTACCAAGGGAGAGAACACACCTTC.

This chain connects TRBV11-2 to TRBJ2-7, with 7 bases fitting TRBD2. The trim removed 5 bases at V and 0 bases at J, leaving 7 bases unmatched. The germline V gene encodes CDR1 SGHAT and CDR2 FQNNGV. The CDR3 length is 15 residues. In DNA, the CDR3 is TGTGCCAGCAGCGCGGTCGGGGGGATCTCCTACGAGCAGTACTTC. Translation: CASSAVGGISYEQYF.

CDR3 amino acids: CASSQVGSYYEQYF. The DNA of the CDR3 is TGCGCCAGCAGCCAAGTAGGCAGTTACTACGAGCAGTACTTC. The chain uses TRBV4-1 and TRBJ2-7; unclear D gene. V was clipped by 1 base and J by 3 bases, with 10 bases between them. Germline CDR1 MGHRA, CDR2 YSYEKL. The CDR3 is 14 amino acids.

This chain joins TRBV9 and TRBJ2-5, with 8 nucleotides matching TRBD1. The DNA matches TRBJ2-7 better at its end, which makes the J call doubtful. In germline, CDR1 is SGDLS, CDR2 YYNGEE. This CDR3 spans 14 amino acids. CDR3 sequence (DNA): TGTGCCAGCAGCGTAGGCCAGGGGGCGTACGAGCAGTACTTC. Its translation: CASSVGQGAYEQYF.

The rearrangement links TRBV27 to TRBJ1-1; D uncertain. CDR3 length: 14 residues. The germline V gene encodes CDR1 MNHEY and CDR2 SMNVEV (reference sequence). V dropped 5 bases and J dropped 1 base, with 11 bases sitting between them. The CDR3 nucleotides are TGTGCCAGCAGTCCCATAGACAAGAACACTGAAGCTTTCTTT. As protein: CASSPIDKNTEAFF.

This chain links TRBV28 with TRBJ1-3; 9 nucleotides agree with TRBD1. The V and J ends lost 4 bases and 3 bases, in that order; junction bases with no gene match: 10. CDR3 length equals 17 residues. Germline V lookup: CDR1 MDHEN, CDR2 SYDVKM. This CDR3 is CASSSPAGQGGGNTIYF. The CDR3 nucleotides read TGTGCCAGCAGTTCGCCCGCGGGACAGGGTGGTGGAAACACCATATATTTT.

The chain is built from TRBV23-1 and TRBJ2-6; D is uncertain. TRBV23-1 is marked as an open reading frame, function uncertain. The V and J ends lost 5 bases and 5 bases respectively, with 19 bases between them. This CDR3 spans 17 amino acids. The CDR3 DNA is TGCGCCAGCAGTAACGGCCCGCAACAAAGTCGGGCCAACGTCCTGACTTTC. As protein: CASSNGPQQSRANVLTF.

The gene calls are TRBV11-3 and TRBJ2-7; TRBD1 agrees at 12 bases. The CDR3 is 15 amino acids. Looked up from germline, CDR1 is SGHNT and CDR2 is YENEEA. Trimming cost V 1 base and J 6 bases; bases outside gene matches: 4. This CDR3 is CASSLVGTGGREQYF. Written as DNA, the CDR3 is TGTGCCAGCAGCTTAGTAGGGACAGGGGGCCGCGAGCAGTACTTC.

This clone appeared a few times. The chain recombines TRBV2 with TRBJ1-1; tentative D call: TRBD1 (5 bases). Trimming stripped 5 bases from V and 0 bases from J, with 10 bases between. Germline CDR1 is SNHLY and CDR2 is FYNNEI. This CDR3 region has 14 residues. The DNA for the CDR3 is TGTGCCAGCAGTAGGGACGGAATGAACACTGAAGCTTTCTTT. Amino acid sequence: CASSRDGMNTEAFF.

This sequence joins TRBV7-9 and TRBJ1-1; no definite D call. Germline V lookup: CDR1 SEHNR, CDR2 FQNEAQ (reference sequence). Trimming removed 1 base from V and 4 bases from J, with 10 bases in between. The CDR3 is made up of 14 amino acids. CDR3 sequence (DNA): TGTGCCAGCAGCTTAGAAAACACCTTCACTGAAGCTTTCTTT. Translation gives CASSLENTFTEAFF. Full variable domain (rest looked up from reference TRBV7-9 and TRBJ1-1): DTGVSQNPRHKITKRGQNVTFRCDPISEHNRLYWYRQTLGQGPEFLTYFQNEAQLEKSRLLSDRFSAERPKGSFSTLEIQRTEQGDSAMYLCASSLENTFTEAFFGQGTRLTVV.

V is TRBV7-6 and J is TRBJ2-1; D remains ambiguous. The length of the CDR3 is 11 residues. The V and J ends lost 1 base and 10 bases respectively, with 5 bases between them. Germline-derived CDR1 and CDR2 are SGHVS and FNYEAQ. CDR3 region: CASSLGSEQFF. The CDR3 bases are TGTGCCAGCAGCTTAGGCTCGGAGCAGTTCTTC.

The J gene is TRBJ2-3, the V gene TRBV4-2, with 8 bases that match TRBD1. Losses at the gene ends were 1 base for V and 2 bases for J; bases not matched to a gene: 5. There are 16 residues in the CDR3. Germline loops: CDR1 LGHNA, CDR2 YNFKEQ. The CDR3 loop reads CASSQGGTGHTDTQYF. The CDR3 DNA reads TGTGCCAGCAGCCAAGGCGGGACAGGACACACAGATACGCAGTATTTT.

V gene TRBV4-1 combines with J gene TRBJ1-4; D remains ambiguous. Between the trimmed V and J ends, which lost 0 bases and 9 bases, there was a span of 14 bases. The CDR3 spans 15 residues. Germline V lookup: CDR1 MGHRA, CDR2 YSYEKL. The CDR3 loop reads CASSQEQTQKKKLFF. CDR3 in DNA: TGCGCCAGCAGCCAAGAACAGACCCAGAAGAAAAAACTGTTTTTT.

The chain joins TRBV27 to TRBJ2-5; maybe TRBD2 (6 bases). The length of the CDR3 is 14 residues. Germline loops: CDR1 MNHEY, CDR2 SMNVEV (reference sequence). V was trimmed by 6 bases and J by 2 bases, leaving 13 bases between them. DNA for the CDR3: TGTGCCAGCAGCCTCATCGGGACTCAAGAGACCCAGTACTTC. Its protein is CASSLIGTQETQYF.

The rearrangement joins TRBV7-9 to TRBJ2-3; possibly TRBD2 for D (5 bases). This CDR3 region has 16 residues. Germline V gene lookup returns CDR1 SEHNR and CDR2 FQNEAQ (reference sequence). V gave up 2 bases and J gave up 3 bases, with 15 bases separating them. In DNA form, the CDR3 reads TGTGCCAGCAGCTTAATGACGCGGGTCGGAACAGATACGCAGTATTTT. Translated, it gives CASSLMTRVGTDTQYF. Combining the CDR3 with reference TRBV7-9 and TRBJ2-3 gives the whole variable domain DTGVSQNPRHKITKRGQNVTFRCDPISEHNRLYWYRQTLGQGPEFLTYFQNEAQLEKSRLLSDRFSAERPKGSFSTLEIQRTEQGDSAMYLCASSLMTRVGTDTQYFGPGTRLTVL.

The V call is TRBV28, the J call TRBJ1-2; TRBD1 might be the D (5 bases). Deletions cut 6 bases from V and 5 bases from J, with 25 bases between. The germline gives CDR1 MDHEN, CDR2 SYDVKM. The CDR3 has 17 amino acids. The CDR3 is CASSRLASGGVWYGYTF. DNA of the CDR3: TGTGCCAGCAGCCGATTAGCATCCGGGGGGGTTTGGTATGGCTACACCTTC.

The rearrangement uses TRBV29-1 and TRBJ1-2, with unresolved D. Deletions cut 4 bases from V and 3 bases from J, with 9 bases between. There are 12 residues in the CDR3. Germline loops: CDR1 SQVTM, CDR2 ANQGSEA. CDR3 DNA: TGCAGCGTTGCCGTCGGGGACTATGGCTACACCTTC. Translated, it gives CSVAVGDYGYTF.

The V gene is TRBV11-3, the J gene TRBJ1-1, with D possibly TRBD1 on 5 matching bases. CDR1 and CDR2 (germline): SGHNT, YENEEA. Deletions cut 5 bases from V and 0 bases from J, with 19 bases between. The CDR3 contains 17 residues. CDR3 residues: CASSPYEGIDMNTEAFF. CDR3 coding DNA: TGTGCCAGCAGCCCCTATGAGGGGATAGATATGAACACTGAAGCTTTCTTT.

The chain uses TRBV2 and TRBJ1-5; D gene uncertain. This CDR3 has 14 residues. V lost 4 bases to trimming and J lost 3 bases, with 10 bases between them. In germline, CDR1 is SNHLY, CDR2 FYNNEI. CDR3 region: CASSVGRNNQPQHF. As DNA, the CDR3 is TGTGCCAGCAGTGTCGGCAGAAACAATCAGCCCCAGCATTTT.

The gene calls are TRBV27 and TRBJ1-5; perhaps TRBD1 as D (6 bases). V dropped 4 bases and J dropped 2 bases, with 12 bases sitting between them. From germline, CDR1 is MNHEY and CDR2 SMNVEV (reference sequence). The CDR3 spans 15 residues. CDR3 region: CASSWGGEGNQPQHF. CDR3 nucleotides: TGTGCCAGCAGTTGGGGGGGCGAAGGCAATCAGCCCCAGCATTTT.

The chain couples TRBV2 to TRBJ2-2; the D is unclear. Germline V lookup: CDR1 SNHLY, CDR2 FYNNEI. The CDR3 is 15 amino acids. The V end lost 6 bases, the J end lost 3 bases, and 14 bases lay between the germline ends. The CDR3 region has the DNA TGTGCCAGCAGCGAAACTGGAAGAGACACCGGGGAGCTGTTTTTT. Amino acid sequence: CASSETGRDTGELFF.

The gene calls are TRBV6-1 and TRBJ2-7, with D maybe TRBD1 (5 bases). The CDR3 loop spans 11 amino acids. Deletions cut 6 bases from V and 6 bases from J, with 9 bases between. Germline assignment: CDR1 MNHNS and CDR2 SASEGT. In DNA form, the CDR3 reads TGTGCCAGCAGGAAAGGGGCCGAGCAGTACTTC. Encoded protein: CASRKGAEQYF.

The gene calls are TRBV7-6 and TRBJ1-1; D gene uncertain. V was pared by 0 bases and J by 1 base, with 3 bases between. This CDR3 region has 13 residues. From germline, CDR1 is SGHVS and CDR2 FNYEAQ. The CDR3 region is CASSLAENTEAFF. The CDR3, as DNA: TGTGCCAGCAGCTTAGCAGAGAACACTGAAGCTTTCTTT.